This T cell receptor beta chain is from a study of radiotherapy plus CTLA-4 blockade in lung cancer. Germline CDR1 reads SGHRS; CDR2 reads YFSETQ. Trimming cost V 5 bases and J 0 bases, with 8 bases left between them. The CDR3 spans 14 residues. Only in-frame clones appear in the TCRdb table, and some are missing; sequencing was by immunoSEQ multiplex PCR. The profile shows about 88,000 clones, more than 70% of them singletons. Patients had chemo-refractory metastatic non-small-cell lung cancer and received focal radiation plus CTLA-4 blockade that used ipilimumab. Sequencing used peripheral blood, obtained from a patient treated with radiotherapy plus ipilimumab. The chain links TRBV5-1 to TRBJ2-2; D gene unclear. The TCR comes from a human donor with non-small cell lung cancer that progressed on radiotherapy plus ipilimumab. CDR3 residues: CASRRDTNTGELFF. The CDR3, as DNA: TGCGCCAGCAGACGCGACACGAACACCGGGGAGCTGTTTTTT.